This record looks at one T cell receptor beta chain sequence and its context. Its ends do not fully match the called genes, so a read error is possible. The data stem from a study of blood T cells in healthy people across ages. A second PCR of 7 to 11 cycles used a sample-barcoded 5' primer and a J-beta primer mix. TCRdb analysed the 5' RACE reads with MiXCR anew, one entry per CDR3 protein. The sample has 550,000 to 800,000 distinct CDR3 sequences, roughly 32% seen once. This CDR3 spans 14 amino acids. Germline CDR1 ENHRY, CDR2 SYGVKD. Sequenced sample: blood. This chain joins TRBV10-3 and TRBJ2-3; 12 nucleotides agree with TRBD2. This clonotype originated in a woman of 80 years or more in good health. Written as DNA, the CDR3 is TGCGCCATCAGGACTAGCGGGGCCACAGATGCGCAGTATTTT. Residues: CAIRTSGATDAQYF.